The text below deals with one TCR beta chain. The record originates from a study of blood T cell repertoires in COVID-19. At the level of the study: Researchers got acute and convalescent COVID-19 samples from the United States, Italy and Spain.

TCRdb keeps only in-frame clones here, not all; method: immunoSEQ multiplex PCR. The table has fewer than 200,000 clones, more than 75% seen once; the top ten hold 9.5% to 15%. Between the trimmed V and J ends, which lost 3 bases and 0 bases, there was a span of 9 bases. This CDR3 contains 15 residues. Germline V gives CDR1 MNHEY, CDR2 SMNVEV (reference sequence). Patients of the Seattle cohort, enrolled during active infection, were followed longitudinally. Sequencing was carried out using peripheral blood. The sequence was collected from a woman between 65 and 79 years old with COVID-19, enrolled during active disease. This chain joins TRBV27 and TRBJ1-5; D is ambiguous. The CDR3 nucleotides are TGTGCCAGCAGTTTTTCACAGCATAGCAATCAGCCCCAGCATTTT. This sequence encodes CASSFSQHSNQPQHF.